Presented here are 3 T cell receptor beta chains from one specimen sequenced in a study of control samples from healthy donors and cancer patients. This table comes from immunoSEQ multiplex PCR, and its TCRdb copy is limited to in-frame clones, with some not included. The table includes about 120,000 clones, around 87% detected once. The specimen sequenced was PBMCs. The origin of the receptors is a woman between 55 and 75 years old with lung cancer.

The chain carries TRBV7-2 and TRBJ2-3, with 12 bases fitting TRBD2. J was trimmed by 2 bases and V by 5 bases; bases with no gene match: 11. Germline V gene lookup returns CDR1 SGHTA and CDR2 FQGNSA. CDR3 length equals 18 residues. CDR3 sequence reads: CASSRAFGLAGTTDTQYF. CDR3 sequence (DNA): TGTGCCAGCAGCCGGGCTTTCGGACTAGCGGGGACCACAGATACGCAGTATTTT.

Only a few counts were recorded for this clone. The J gene is TRBJ1-5, the V gene TRBV2; a possible D gene is TRBD1 (5 bases). With 3 bases removed from V and 2 bases from J, the gap between germline ends came to 8 bases. Looked up from germline, CDR1 is SNHLY and CDR2 is FYNNEI. There are 14 residues in the CDR3. CDR3 amino acids: CASSDRAGNQPQHF. The CDR3 DNA follows: TGTGCCAGCAGTGACAGGGCGGGCAATCAGCCCCAGCATTTT.

The chain links TRBV11-3 to TRBJ1-1; 7 bases map to TRBD1. The ends lost 1 base at V and 1 base at J; junction bases unmatched: 3. The germline V gene encodes CDR1 SGHNT and CDR2 YENEEA. The CDR3 extends over 15 amino acids. The CDR3 loop reads CASSLGGGSNTEAFF. The CDR3 DNA is TGTGCCAGCAGCTTAGGAGGGGGCTCGAACACTGAAGCTTTCTTT.